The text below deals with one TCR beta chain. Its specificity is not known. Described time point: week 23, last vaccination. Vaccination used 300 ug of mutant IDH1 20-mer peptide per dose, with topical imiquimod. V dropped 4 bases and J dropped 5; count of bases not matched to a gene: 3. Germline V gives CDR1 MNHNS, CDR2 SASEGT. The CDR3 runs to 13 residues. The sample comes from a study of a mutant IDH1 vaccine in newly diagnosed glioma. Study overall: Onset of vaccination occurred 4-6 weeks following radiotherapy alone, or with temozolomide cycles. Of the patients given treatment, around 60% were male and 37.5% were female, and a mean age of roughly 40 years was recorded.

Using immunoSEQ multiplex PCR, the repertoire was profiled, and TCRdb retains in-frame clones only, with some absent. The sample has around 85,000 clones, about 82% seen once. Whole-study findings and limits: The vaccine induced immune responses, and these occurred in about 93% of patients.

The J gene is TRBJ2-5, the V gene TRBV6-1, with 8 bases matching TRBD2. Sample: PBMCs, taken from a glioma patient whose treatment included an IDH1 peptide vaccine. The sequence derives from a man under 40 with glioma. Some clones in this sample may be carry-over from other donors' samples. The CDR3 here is CASSGTSLETQYF. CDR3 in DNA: TGTGCCAGCAGTGGGACTAGCTTGGAGACCCAGTACTTC.